One and the same sample provided the 10 T cell receptor beta chains below, sequenced in a study of Graves' ophthalmopathy and Graves' hyperthyroidism. Beta-chain TCR CDR3 regions were amplified from RNA transcripts. HTBI primers served in a first-round RT-PCR, which a second-round multiplex PCR followed. MiXCR was run by TCRdb on the multiplex PCR reads, yielding one entry per CDR3 protein. The table has about 1.1 million distinct CDR3 sequences, 35% to 45% seen once. Sequencing input: peripheral blood or thyroid tissue (not recorded which). These receptors came from an adult man with Graves' hyperthyroidism.

This clonotype was recorded many times. The rearrangement joins TRBV4-3 to TRBJ1-1; D gene unclear. Germline CDR1 and CDR2: LGHNA and YSLEER. The CDR3 totals 13 residues. V lost 5 bases and J 0 bases, leaving 7 bases between the germline ends. CDR3 sequence reads: CASSGVMNTEAFF. CDR3 nucleotide sequence: TGCGCCAGCAGCGGGGTAATGAACACTGAAGCTTTCTTT.

There are many counts of this clonotype. V usage is TRBV7-9 and J usage is TRBJ1-4; 7 bases fit TRBD1. The CDR3 runs 15 residues. Germline V gene data show CDR1 as SEHNR and CDR2 as FQNEAQ (reference sequence). J gave up 4 bases and V 7 bases, and 9 bases lay outside the gene matches. In DNA, the CDR3 is TGTGCCAGCAAAACGACAGGGACCCATAATGAAAAACTGTTTTTT. This sequence encodes CASKTTGTHNEKLFF.

This clonotype appeared many times. The chain employs TRBV12-3 or TRBV12-4 and TRBJ1-1, with a tentative D call TRBD1 (6 bases). The CDR3 loop spans 13 amino acids. The ends were cut back, 3 bases at V and 11 bases at J, with 16 bases in the middle. As DNA, the CDR3 is TGTGCCAGCAGTTTCCGTCGTGTCGGGGGCGCTTTCTTT. Protein sequence: CASSFRRVGGAFF.

The CDR3 sequence: CASSLTEHPAGGETQYF. The CDR3 DNA reads as TGTGCCAGCAGCTTAACAGAACACCCGGCGGGCGGGGAGACCCAGTACTTC. V gene TRBV7-3 combines with J gene TRBJ2-5; a weak D match, TRBD2 (5 bases). The CDR3 runs to 17 residues. V was shortened by 0 bases and J by 5 bases, with 19 bases between the two germline ends. Germline V gives CDR1 SGHTA, CDR2 FQGTGA.

Only a few counts were recorded for this clonotype. The rearrangement joins TRBV2 to TRBJ2-7, with D hard to call. The germline V gene has CDR1 SNHLY and CDR2 FYNNEI. Trimming shortened V by 4 bases and J by 1 base, and 11 bases separated the two germline ends. The CDR3 is 14 residues long. The CDR3 DNA sequence: TGTGCCAGCAGTGCGACCTGGAAATCCTACGAGCAGTACTTC. It translates to CASSATWKSYEQYF.

This clonotype has ten or more counts. The rearrangement joins TRBV11-2 to TRBJ2-2; D gene uncertain. V was trimmed by 2 bases and J by 6 bases, leaving 7 bases between them. The germline V gene has CDR1 SGHAT and CDR2 FQNNGV. This CDR3 comprises 13 residues. In DNA form, the CDR3 reads TGTGCCAGCAGCTTATCGGGTTCCGGGGAGCTGTTTTTT. This translates into CASSLSGSGELFF. The full variable domain, rest sourced from reference TRBV11-2 and TRBJ2-2, is EAGVAQSPRYKIIEKRQSVAFWCNPISGHATLYWYQQILGQGPKLLIQFQNNGVVDDSQLPKDRFSAERLKGVDSTLKIQPAKLEDSAVYLCASSLSGSGELFFGEGSRLTVL.

The chain uses TRBV7-2 and TRBJ1-4; a possible D gene is TRBD1 (5 bases). The CDR3 extends over 16 amino acids. Trimming shortened V by 1 base and J by 8 bases, and 17 bases separated the two germline ends. CDR1 and CDR2 from the germline V gene are SGHTA and FQGNSA. CDR3 protein: CASSLGGWGGREKLFF. The CDR3 DNA follows: TGTGCCAGCAGCTTAGGAGGGTGGGGGGGGAGAGAAAAACTGTTTTTT.

The sample holds one count of this clonotype. The germline gene is not matched at one end of the junction; a read error may be the cause. This chain links TRBV15 with TRBJ2-6, with D perhaps TRBD1 (6 bases). Germline-derived CDR1 and CDR2 are LNHNV and YYDKDF (reference sequence). This CDR3 is built from 14 residues. DNA for the CDR3: TGTGCCACCAGCAGGGAGACAGGAGCTAACACTGAAGCTTTC. This encodes CATSRETGANTEAF.

This clonotype was counted only a few times. The chain couples TRBV6-1 to TRBJ2-5; possibly TRBD2 for D (7 bases). The CDR3 is made up of 15 amino acids. With 6 bases removed from V and 5 bases from J, the gap between germline ends came to 19 bases. The germline CDR1 and CDR2 sequences are MNHNS and SASEGT. In DNA form, the CDR3 reads TGTGCCAGCAGAGAGGAGTGGGGGGGCCGGGAGACCCAGTACTTC. This gives the protein CASREEWGGRETQYF.

For the CDR3, the DNA is TGTGCCAGCAGCCCCCGGGACAGGGGGGACGGGGAGCTGTTTTTT. It is translated as CASSPRDRGDGELFF. The J gene is TRBJ2-2, the V gene TRBV13; 11 bases are shared with TRBD1. After removal of 5 bases from V and 7 bases from J, the junction contained 6 bases not matched to a gene. CDR3 size: 15 residues. Looked up from germline, CDR1 is PRHDT and CDR2 is FYEKMQ (reference sequence).